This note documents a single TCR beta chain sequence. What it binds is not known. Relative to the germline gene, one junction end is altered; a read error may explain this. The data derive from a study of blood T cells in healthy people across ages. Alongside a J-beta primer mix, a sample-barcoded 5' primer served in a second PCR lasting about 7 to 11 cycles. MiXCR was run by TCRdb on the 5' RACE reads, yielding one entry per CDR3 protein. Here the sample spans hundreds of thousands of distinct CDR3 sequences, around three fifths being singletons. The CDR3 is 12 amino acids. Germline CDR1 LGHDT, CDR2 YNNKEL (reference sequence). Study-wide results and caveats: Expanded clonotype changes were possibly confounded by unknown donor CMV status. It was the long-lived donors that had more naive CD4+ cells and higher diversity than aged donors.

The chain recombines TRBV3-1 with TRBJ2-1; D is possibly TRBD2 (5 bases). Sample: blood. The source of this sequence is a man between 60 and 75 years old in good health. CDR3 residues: CASSPLGSERFF. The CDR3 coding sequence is TGTGCCAGCAGCCCCCTCGGGTCTGAGCGGTTCTTT.